The 17 T cell receptor beta chains presented below share a single source sample, sequenced in a study of post-analysis software for immune sequencing data. Overall study results and limits: Controls had lower frequencies than patients of four or five TRBV segments, which included TRBV5-6, TRBV5-1 and TRBV20-1.

These receptors have no known antigen. Prepared libraries of TCR beta cDNA carried unique molecular identifiers. MiXCR was run by TCRdb on the PCR reads, yielding one entry per CDR3 protein. The sample includes roughly 620,000 distinct CDR3 sequences, 44% of them seen just once. Sample: blood. The receptors stem from a girl between 10 and 17 years old with multiple sclerosis.

The V gene is TRBV5-1, the J gene TRBJ1-4; TRBD1 might be the D (6 bases). CDR3 length equals 15 residues. Trimming cost V 4 bases and J 4 bases, with 14 bases left between them. Per the germline V gene, CDR1 is SGHRS and CDR2 is YFSETQ. CDR3: CASSQETGGNEKLFF. The CDR3 nucleotides are TGCGCCAGCAGCCAAGAGACAGGCGGTAATGAAAAACTGTTTTTT.

The chain uses TRBV5-1 and TRBJ2-5; D may be TRBD2 (5 bases). Germline V gene data show CDR1 as SGHRS and CDR2 as YFSETQ. CDR3 length: 13 residues. Trimming pared 0 bases from V and 13 bases from J, leaving 16 bases between. The CDR3 coding sequence is TGCGCCAGCAGCTTGGAAAAAAATGAGCGGCGGTACTTC. Encoded protein: CASSLEKNERRYF.

The chain employs TRBV10-2 and TRBJ2-5; D gene ambiguous. CDR1 and CDR2 from the germline V gene are WSHSY and SAAADI. The ends were cut back, 9 bases at V and 11 bases at J, with 16 bases in the middle. The CDR3 extends over 11 amino acids. The CDR3 loop is CASHHLLEQYF. In DNA form, the CDR3 reads TGCGCCAGTCACCACCTCCTTGAGCAGTACTTC.

The chain uses TRBV9 and TRBJ1-4, with 9 bases lining up with TRBD1. Germline loops: CDR1 SGDLS, CDR2 YYNGEE. The CDR3 has 16 amino acids. V shed 3 bases, J shed 7 bases, and the junction held 10 bases outside the gene matches. CDR3: CASSAPEQGAVEKLFF. The CDR3 DNA follows: TGTGCCAGCAGCGCACCTGAACAGGGGGCAGTTGAAAAACTGTTTTTT.

The V gene is TRBV5-1, the J gene TRBJ1-6, with 9 bases lining up with TRBD1. The CDR3 totals 17 residues. The junction had 6 bases not matched to a gene; V was cut back by 4 bases and J by 1 base. The germline gives CDR1 SGHRS, CDR2 YFSETQ. The CDR3 spells CASSGGTGNSYNSPLHF. CDR3 DNA sequence: TGCGCCAGCAGCGGAGGGACAGGGAATTCCTATAATTCACCCCTCCACTTT.

This chain links TRBV11-3 with TRBJ2-1, with a possible D match to TRBD1 (6 bases). The CDR3 loop spans 13 amino acids. Germline values: CDR1 SGHNT, CDR2 YENEEA. V lost 5 bases, J lost 9 bases, and 14 bases lay in between. CDR3 residues: CASSGQPGREQFF. As DNA, the CDR3 is TGTGCCAGCAGCGGACAGCCGGGACGTGAGCAGTTCTTC. Variable domain in full (rest from reference TRBV11-3 and TRBJ2-1): EAGVVQSPRYKIIEKKQPVAFWCNPISGHNTLYWYLQNLGQGPELLIRYENEEAVDDSQLPKDRFSAERLKGVDSTLKIQPAELGDSAVYLCASSGQPGREQFFGPGTRLTVL.

This clonotype was seen only a few times. The genes are TRBV12-3 or TRBV12-4 and TRBJ1-5; no clear D. Trimming took 2 bases from V and 5 from J, leaving 10 bases between them. This CDR3 comprises 14 residues. CDR3 residues: CASSLTTQHQPQHF. The DNA for the CDR3 is TGTGCCAGCAGTTTAACGACACAACATCAGCCCCAGCATTTT.

This clonotype occurred a few times. This chain links TRBV5-1 with TRBJ1-4, with 10 nucleotides matching TRBD1. V shed 5 bases and J 7 bases; nucleotides not matched to a gene: 5. CDR3 size: 14 residues. Germline V CDR1 and CDR2: SGHRS, YFSETQ. Here the CDR3 DNA reads TGCGCCAGCAGACGGGACAGGGGTTCTGAAAAACTGTTTTTT. Amino acid sequence: CASRRDRGSEKLFF.

This chain joins TRBV7-9 and TRBJ1-1; D is undetermined. V was shortened by 0 bases and J by 7 bases, with 3 bases between the two germline ends. This CDR3 region has 11 residues. Per germline, CDR1 SEHNR and CDR2 FQNEAQ (reference sequence). CDR3 in DNA: TGTGCCAGCAGCTTAGCGATTGAAGCTTTCTTT. Residues: CASSLAIEAFF.

The rearrangement links TRBV12-3 or TRBV12-4 to TRBJ1-1; D not resolved. Trimming stripped 3 bases from V and 3 bases from J, with 14 bases between. The CDR3 is 15 residues long. CDR3 residues: CASSFQALGDTEAFF. As DNA, the CDR3 is TGTGCCAGCAGTTTCCAGGCACTGGGAGACACTGAAGCTTTCTTT.

The chain employs TRBV5-1 and TRBJ2-7; D could derive from TRBD1 or TRBD2 (5 bases each). V was clipped by 3 bases and J by 6 bases, with 16 bases between them. Germline V gene data show CDR1 as SGHRS and CDR2 as YFSETQ. The CDR3 has 14 residues. Written as DNA, the CDR3 is TGCGCCAGCAGCTGGGACGGAGGACGGAGCGAGCAGTACTTC. This gives the protein CASSWDGGRSEQYF.

This clonotype appeared once. V and J are TRBV12-3 or TRBV12-4 and TRBJ2-3; 7 bases fit TRBD1. This CDR3 is 16 amino acids long. Losses at the gene ends were 6 bases for V and 4 bases for J; bases not matched to a gene: 13. CDR3 amino acids: CASSPSDRVGADTQYF. CDR3 DNA: TGTGCCAGCAGCCCATCCGACAGGGTTGGAGCAGATACGCAGTATTTT.

Notes on this clonotype: Germline and junction disagree at one end, which may indicate a read error. The chain recombines TRBV12-3 or TRBV12-4 with TRBJ2-3, with TRBD1 matching 8 bases. CDR3 length: 15 amino acids. The CDR3, as DNA: TGTGCCAGCAGTGCCCGGACAGGGAGCACAGATGCGCAGTATTTT. This gives the protein CASSARTGSTDAQYF.

This clonotype occurred a few times. CDR3 DNA: TGCAGCGTGGGGACTAGCGGGGGAGGAGATACGCAGTATTTT. This encodes CSVGTSGGGDTQYF. The V call is TRBV29-1, the J call TRBJ2-3, with 14 bases aligning to TRBD2. The CDR3 length is 14 residues. V dropped 6 bases and J dropped 5; count of bases not matched to a gene: 4. The V gene's germline CDR1 is SQVTM and CDR2 ANQGSEA.

The V gene is TRBV20-1, the J gene TRBJ1-5; D remains unclear. In germline, CDR1 is DFQATT, CDR2 SNEGSKA (reference sequence). The CDR3 totals 15 residues. The V and J ends lost 0 bases and 5 bases respectively, with 14 bases between them. This CDR3 reads CSAREGPAFDQPQHF. In DNA, the CDR3 is TGCAGTGCTAGAGAAGGACCGGCCTTCGATCAGCCCCAGCATTTT.

This rearrangement joins TRBV11-1 to TRBJ2-1, with 9 positions matching TRBD1. After removal of 1 base from V and 8 bases from J, the junction contained 6 bases not matched to a gene. The V gene's germline CDR1 is SGHAT and CDR2 FQDESV (reference sequence). There are 15 residues in the CDR3. The CDR3 nucleotides read TGTGCCAGCAGCTTAGGCGGGACAGGGACTTATGAGCAGTTCTTC. It encodes CASSLGGTGTYEQFF.

This chain connects TRBV2 to TRBJ2-7; maybe TRBD2 (6 bases). Between the trimmed V and J ends, which lost 6 bases and 1 base, there was a span of 13 bases. Germline CDR1 and CDR2: SNHLY and FYNNEI. This CDR3 is built from 14 residues. The CDR3 is CASSSGYGSYEQYF. The CDR3 DNA reads TGTGCCAGCAGCAGCGGGTACGGATCCTACGAGCAGTACTTC.